This entry lists 10 T cell receptor beta chains sequenced from one sample in a study of T cells in Graves' hyperthyroidism and ophthalmopathy. From RNA transcripts, TCR beta CDR3 regions were amplified. HTBI primers were employed in a first-round RT-PCR of the TCR CDR3. Using its own MiXCR run on the multiplex PCR reads, TCRdb lists one record per CDR3 protein. The data contain 490,000 or so distinct CDR3 sequences, 20% of them singletons. Sequencing input: blood. These receptors were collected from a man aged 35-49 years with Graves' ophthalmopathy.

This clonotype was seen only a few times. The rearrangement joins TRBV7-9 to TRBJ2-1; perhaps D is TRBD1 or TRBD2 (6 bases each). V was pared by 4 bases and J by 7 bases, with 14 bases between. CDR1 is SEHNR, CDR2 FQNEAQ, per germline (reference sequence). There are 14 residues in the CDR3. Here the CDR3 DNA reads TGTGCCAGCAGCTCGGGTGGGGGGCTTAATGAGCAGTTCTTC. The encoded protein is CASSSGGGLNEQFF.

The chain links TRBV29-1 to TRBJ1-1; D might be TRBD1 (5 bases). CDR3 length: 12 residues. The germline CDR1 and CDR2 sequences are SQVTM and ANQGSEA. Trimming stripped 4 bases from V and 8 bases from J, with 14 bases between. Here the CDR3 DNA reads TGCAGCGTTGCGCAGGGCTCGGGGGAAGCTTTCTTT. Its protein product is CSVAQGSGEAFF. The entire variable domain, with the rest obtained from reference TRBV29-1 and TRBJ1-1, is as follows: SAVISQKPSRDICQRGTSLTIQCQVDSQVTMMFWYRQQPGQSLTLIATANQGSEATYESGFVIDKFPISRPNLTFSTLTVSNMSPEDSSIYLCSVAQGSGEAFFGQGTRLTVV.

The chain has TRBV7-3 and TRBJ2-2, with 9 nucleotides matching TRBD1. CDR1 SGHTA and CDR2 FQGTGA come from the germline V gene. The CDR3 extends over 15 amino acids. J gave up 6 bases and V 5 bases, and 7 bases lay outside the gene matches. CDR3 amino acids: CASSPGTGFSGELFF. In nucleotides, the CDR3 is TGTGCCAGCAGCCCCGGGACAGGGTTTTCCGGGGAGCTGTTTTTT.

As concerns this clonotype: Mismatch with germline at one junction end may stem from a read error. The chain combines TRBV28 with TRBJ2-7; 12 nucleotides align to TRBD2. The CDR3 totals 17 residues. In germline, CDR1 is MDHEN, CDR2 SYDVKM. CDR3 DNA sequence: TGCGCCAGCAGCCAAGATATCTCGACTAGCGGGAGCTACGAGCAGTACTTC. This codes for CASSQDISTSGSYEQYF.

There are many counts of this clonotype. The V gene is TRBV20-1, the J gene TRBJ2-5; D might be TRBD2 (6 bases). With 3 bases removed from V and 4 bases from J, the gap between germline ends came to 12 bases. CDR1 DFQATT and CDR2 SNEGSKA come from the germline V gene (reference sequence). The CDR3 runs to 13 residues. The CDR3 bases are TGCAGTGCTAGGGCCGGGACTCCAGAGACCCAGTACTTC. It encodes CSARAGTPETQYF.

This clonotype has just a few counts. CDR3 DNA: TGCGCCAGCAGCTTAGATAGCGGACCCTACAATGAGCAGTTCTTC. It specifies CASSLDSGPYNEQFF. J is TRBJ2-1 and V is TRBV5-1; weak D call: TRBD2 (6 bases). CDR3 length: 15 amino acids. In germline, CDR1 is SGHRS, CDR2 YFSETQ. Deletions cut 2 bases from V and 2 bases from J, with 11 bases between.

The chain uses TRBV7-2 and TRBJ1-5; weak D call: TRBD1 (5 bases). There are 15 residues in the CDR3. V was cut by 1 base and J by 4 bases, with 11 bases left in between. Germline V CDR1 and CDR2: SGHTA, FQGNSA. CDR3 in DNA: TGTGCCAGCAGCTTAGTTCAGGGTCTTAATCAGCCCCAGCATTTT. Its protein product is CASSLVQGLNQPQHF.

On this clonotype itself: This may be a read error, as it is one base from a much larger clone. The J gene is TRBJ2-7, the V gene TRBV6-1, with 10 bases identical to TRBD1. This CDR3 contains 15 residues. Germline CDR1 is MNHNS and CDR2 is SASEGT. The CDR3: CAGRGGQGVSDEQYF. The DNA of the CDR3 is TGTGCCGGCAGGGGTGGACAGGGGGTAAGTGACGAGCAGTACTTC.

V and J are TRBV7-2 and TRBJ1-5; D gene uncertain. Trimming removed 1 base from V and 7 bases from J, with 8 bases in between. Germline V gene sequence: CDR1 SGHTA, CDR2 FQGNSA. The CDR3 length is 13 residues. The CDR3, as DNA: TGTGCCAGCAGCTTAGTGATGGGCCAGCCCCAGCATTTT. Amino acid sequence: CASSLVMGQPQHF.

At least ten counts were recorded for this clonotype. The chain combines TRBV6-1 with TRBJ1-1; D ambiguous. V was shortened by 5 bases and J by 11 bases, with 12 bases between the two germline ends. The CDR3 is made up of 11 amino acids. Per germline, CDR1 MNHNS and CDR2 SASEGT. The CDR3 DNA sequence: TGTGCCAGCAGTTCCGCGCCCGCTGCTTTCTTT. Translated, it gives CASSSAPAAFF.